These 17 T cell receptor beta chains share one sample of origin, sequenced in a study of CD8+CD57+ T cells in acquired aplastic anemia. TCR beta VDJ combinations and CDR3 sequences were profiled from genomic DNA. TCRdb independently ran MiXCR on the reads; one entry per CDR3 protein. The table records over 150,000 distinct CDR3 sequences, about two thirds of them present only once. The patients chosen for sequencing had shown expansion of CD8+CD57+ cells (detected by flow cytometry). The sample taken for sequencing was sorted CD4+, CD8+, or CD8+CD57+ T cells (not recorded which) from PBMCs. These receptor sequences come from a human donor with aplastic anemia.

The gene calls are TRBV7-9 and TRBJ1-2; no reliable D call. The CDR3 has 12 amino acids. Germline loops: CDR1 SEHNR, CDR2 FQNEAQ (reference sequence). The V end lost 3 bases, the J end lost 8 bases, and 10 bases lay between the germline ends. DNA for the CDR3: TGTGCCAGCAGCTTTTCGGAAATGGGCTACACCTTC. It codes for CASSFSEMGYTF.

This CDR3 is CASSTDEQFF. Written as DNA, the CDR3 is TGTGCCAGCAGCACGGACGAGCAGTTCTTC. J is TRBJ2-1 and V is TRBV7-9, with D unclear. CDR1 is SEHNR and CDR2 is FQNEAQ in the germline V gene (reference sequence). This CDR3 is 10 amino acids long. Deletions cut 5 bases from V and 10 bases from J, with 6 bases between.

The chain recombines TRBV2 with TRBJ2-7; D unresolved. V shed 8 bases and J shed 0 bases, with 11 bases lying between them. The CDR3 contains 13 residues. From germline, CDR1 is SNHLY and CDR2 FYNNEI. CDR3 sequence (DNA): TGTGCCAGCCACAGAGACAACTCCTACGAGCAGTACTTC. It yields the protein CASHRDNSYEQYF.

The CDR3 spells CASSLAGGVHEQYF. The CDR3 DNA reads TGCGCCAGCAGCTTGGCCGGGGGGGTCCACGAGCAGTACTTC. The chain uses TRBV5-1 and TRBJ2-7; 8 positions match TRBD2. V trimming: 0 bases; J trimming: 5 bases; junction bases outside the gene matches: 4. CDR3 length: 14 residues. Per germline, CDR1 SGHRS and CDR2 YFSETQ.

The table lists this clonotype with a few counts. The DNA of the CDR3 is TGTGCCAGTAGCGGACCGGGACAGAATAATTCACCCCTCCACTTT. Its translation: CASSGPGQNNSPLHF. The rearrangement links TRBV19 to TRBJ1-6; 7 bases align to TRBD1. This CDR3 contains 15 residues. With V trimmed by 6 bases and J by 5 bases, 7 bases remained unmatched. In germline, CDR1 is LNHDA, CDR2 SQIVND (reference sequence).

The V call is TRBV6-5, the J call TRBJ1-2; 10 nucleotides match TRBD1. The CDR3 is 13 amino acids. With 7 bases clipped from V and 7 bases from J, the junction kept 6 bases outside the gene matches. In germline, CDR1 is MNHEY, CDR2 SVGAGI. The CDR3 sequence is CASIPGTGVGYTF. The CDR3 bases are TGTGCCAGCATCCCGGGGACAGGGGTTGGCTACACCTTC.

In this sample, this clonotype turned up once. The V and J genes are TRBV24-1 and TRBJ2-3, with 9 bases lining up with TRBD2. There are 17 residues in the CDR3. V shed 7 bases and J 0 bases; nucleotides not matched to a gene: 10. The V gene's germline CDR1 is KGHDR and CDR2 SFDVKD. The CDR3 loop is CATSARGGPPSTDTQYF. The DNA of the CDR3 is TGTGCCACCAGCGCGCGGGGGGGCCCTCCTAGCACAGATACGCAGTATTTT.

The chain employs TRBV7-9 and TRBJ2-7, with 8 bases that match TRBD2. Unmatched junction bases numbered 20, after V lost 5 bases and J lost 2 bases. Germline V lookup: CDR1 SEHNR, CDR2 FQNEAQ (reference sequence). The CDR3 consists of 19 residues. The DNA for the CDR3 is TGTGCCAGCAGCGACCGCACCCATTGGGGAGCGGGGGTTGCCTACGAGCAGTACTTC. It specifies CASSDRTHWGAGVAYEQYF.

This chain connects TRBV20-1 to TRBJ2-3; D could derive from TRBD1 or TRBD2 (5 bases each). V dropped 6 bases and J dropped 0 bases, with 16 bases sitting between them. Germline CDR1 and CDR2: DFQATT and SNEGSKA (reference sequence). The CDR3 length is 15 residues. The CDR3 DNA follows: TGCAGTGCGCTCACCGGGACGCCAAGCACAGATACGCAGTATTTT. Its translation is CSALTGTPSTDTQYF.

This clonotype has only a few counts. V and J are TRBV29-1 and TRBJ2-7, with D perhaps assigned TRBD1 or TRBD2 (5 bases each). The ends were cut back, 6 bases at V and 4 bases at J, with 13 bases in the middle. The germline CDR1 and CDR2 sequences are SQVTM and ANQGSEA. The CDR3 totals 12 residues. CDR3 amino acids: CSVRDGRYEQYF. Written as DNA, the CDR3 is TGCAGCGTCCGGGACGGTCGTTACGAGCAGTACTTC.

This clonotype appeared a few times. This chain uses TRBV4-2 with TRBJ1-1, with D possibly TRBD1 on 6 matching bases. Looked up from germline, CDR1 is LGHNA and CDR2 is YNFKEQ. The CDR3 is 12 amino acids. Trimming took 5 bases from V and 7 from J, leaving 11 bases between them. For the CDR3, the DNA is TGTGCCAGCAGCTCGGACAGTTATGAAGCTTTCTTT. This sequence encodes CASSSDSYEAFF.

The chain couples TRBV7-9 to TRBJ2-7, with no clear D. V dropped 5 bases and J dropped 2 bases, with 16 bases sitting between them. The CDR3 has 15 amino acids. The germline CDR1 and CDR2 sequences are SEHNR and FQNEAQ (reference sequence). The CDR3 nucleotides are TGTGCCAGCAGCCAAGGGCACACAAGGACCTACGAGCAGTACTTC. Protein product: CASSQGHTRTYEQYF.

The CDR3 sequence is CASSPPLQGDSYEQYF. Written as DNA, the CDR3 is TGTGCCAGCAGCCCCCCGCTCCAGGGGGACTCCTACGAGCAGTACTTC. This sequence joins TRBV7-9 and TRBJ2-7; TRBD1 matches 7 bases. This CDR3 has 16 residues. The germline V gene encodes CDR1 SEHNR and CDR2 FQNEAQ (reference sequence). V was clipped by 5 bases and J by 0 bases; unmatched bases: 10.

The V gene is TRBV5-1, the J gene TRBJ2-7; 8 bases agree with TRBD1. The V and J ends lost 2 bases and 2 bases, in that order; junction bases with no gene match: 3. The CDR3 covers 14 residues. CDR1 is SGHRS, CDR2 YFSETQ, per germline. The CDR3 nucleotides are TGCGCCAGCAGCTTTGACAGGGGAGCCTACGAGCAGTACTTC. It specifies CASSFDRGAYEQYF.

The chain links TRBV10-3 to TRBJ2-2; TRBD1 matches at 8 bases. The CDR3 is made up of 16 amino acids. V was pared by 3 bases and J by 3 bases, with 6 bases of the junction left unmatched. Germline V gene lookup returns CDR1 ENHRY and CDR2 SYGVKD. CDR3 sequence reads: CAISEKDRADTGELFF. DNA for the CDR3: TGTGCCATCAGTGAAAAGGACAGGGCGGACACCGGGGAGCTGTTTTTT.

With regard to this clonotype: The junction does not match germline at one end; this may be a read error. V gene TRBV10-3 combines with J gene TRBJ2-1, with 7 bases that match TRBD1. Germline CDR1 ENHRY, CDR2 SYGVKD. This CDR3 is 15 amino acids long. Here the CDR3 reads CAISEVGGSYNGQFF. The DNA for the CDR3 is TGTGCCATCAGTGAAGTAGGGGGCTCGTACAATGGGCAGTTCTTC.

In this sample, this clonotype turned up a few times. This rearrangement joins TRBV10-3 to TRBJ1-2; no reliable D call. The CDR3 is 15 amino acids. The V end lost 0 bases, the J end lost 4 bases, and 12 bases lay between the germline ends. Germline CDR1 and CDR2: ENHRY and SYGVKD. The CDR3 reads CAISESAAYFYGYTF. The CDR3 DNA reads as TGTGCCATCAGTGAGTCGGCAGCTTACTTCTATGGCTACACCTTC.